This TCR beta chain was profiled in a study of T cells after yellow fever vaccination. Germline CDR1 SGHRS, CDR2 YFSETQ. The CDR3 has 15 amino acids. V was cut by 0 bases and J by 2 bases, with 6 bases left in between. The sample holds many counts of this clonotype. TCRdb processed the 5' RACE reads anew with MiXCR; each CDR3 protein has one entry. In the table there are approximately 300,000 distinct CDR3 sequences, 6.8% of which are singletons. The chain recombines TRBV5-1 with TRBJ2-6; D remains ambiguous. The source was PBMCs, collected 45 days after the first yellow fever vaccination. The receptor was isolated from a man aged 18 to 35 who received the YFV17D yellow fever vaccine. The CDR3 reads CASSLEFAGANVLTF. CDR3 in DNA: TGCGCCAGCAGCTTGGAATTTGCTGGGGCCAACGTCCTGACTTTC.